Sequencing of this T cell receptor (beta chain) was carried out in a study of T cell repertoires in cytomegalovirus infection. Study at large: Public TCR beta signatures were indicative of both CMV infection and a matching HLA type.

As concerns this clonotype: The antigen is undetermined.

TCRdb ran MiXCR on the reads and lists one entry per CDR3 protein. Counted here are about 260,000 distinct CDR3 sequences, approximately 9.1% occurring once; the ten biggest clones make up approximately 16%. V lost 4 bases to trimming and J lost 2 bases, with 9 bases between them. Germline V gene data show CDR1 as SQVTM and CDR2 as ANQGSEA. The CDR3 extends over 12 amino acids. Whole-study results and caveats: Carriers of CMV plus the relevant HLA were identified by cumulative public TCR beta family frequency. Dominating the ex vivo response were TCR beta clonotypes that were CMV-specific and HLA-C-restricted.

Sample: PBMCs. The sequence derives from a human donor in good health (CMV status not recorded). Some clones in this sample may be carry-over from other donors' samples. This sequence joins TRBV29-1 and TRBJ2-7, with unresolved D. The CDR3 DNA reads TGCAGCGTTGGCACACCGGCCTACGAGCAGTACTTC. Its translation: CSVGTPAYEQYF.